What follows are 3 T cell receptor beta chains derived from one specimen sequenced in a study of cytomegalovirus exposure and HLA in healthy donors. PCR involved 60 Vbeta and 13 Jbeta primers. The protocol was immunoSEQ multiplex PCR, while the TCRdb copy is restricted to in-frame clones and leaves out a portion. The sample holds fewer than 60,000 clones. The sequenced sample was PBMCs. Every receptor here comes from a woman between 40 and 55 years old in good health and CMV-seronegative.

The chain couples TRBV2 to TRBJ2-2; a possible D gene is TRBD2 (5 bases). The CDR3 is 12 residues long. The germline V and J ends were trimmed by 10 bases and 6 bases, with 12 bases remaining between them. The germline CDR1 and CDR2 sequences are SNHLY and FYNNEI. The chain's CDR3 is CATKGSPGELFF. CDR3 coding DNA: TGTGCCACCAAAGGGAGTCCCGGGGAGCTGTTTTTT.

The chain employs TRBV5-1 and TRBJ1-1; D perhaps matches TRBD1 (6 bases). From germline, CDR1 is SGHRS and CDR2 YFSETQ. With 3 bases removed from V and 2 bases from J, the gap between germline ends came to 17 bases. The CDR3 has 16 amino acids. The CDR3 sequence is CASSWMDSRSNTEAFF. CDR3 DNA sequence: TGCGCCAGCAGCTGGATGGACAGTCGGAGTAACACTGAAGCTTTCTTT.

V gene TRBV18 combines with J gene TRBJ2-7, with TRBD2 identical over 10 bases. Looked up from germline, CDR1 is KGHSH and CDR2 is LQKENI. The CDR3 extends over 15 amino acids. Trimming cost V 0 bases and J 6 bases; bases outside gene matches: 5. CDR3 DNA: TGTGCCAGCTCACCACCGTCGGCTAGCGGGGGCGAGCAGTACTTC. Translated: CASSPPSASGGEQYF.